This entry lists 23 T cell receptor beta chains sequenced from one sample in a study of blood T cells in healthy people across ages. Primed by a sample-barcoded 5' primer and a J-beta primer mix, a second PCR proceeded for 7 to 11 cycles. Each CDR3 protein is one row after TCRdb ran MiXCR on the 5' RACE reads. Altogether approximately 760,000 distinct CDR3 sequences are present, roughly 25% being singletons, with the ten largest covering 9% to 9.5%. These sequences were also reported in another study, on T cells of mothers and their children.

Sequencing was carried out using blood. The source of these receptors is a boy younger than 18 in good health.

This clonotype showed up just a few times. This CDR3 reads CASSRLAGVTDTQYF. CDR3 bases: TGTGCCAGTTCAAGACTAGCGGGAGTTACAGATACGCAGTATTTT. V and J are TRBV19 and TRBJ2-3; 12 bases match TRBD2. The CDR3 consists of 15 residues. Germline V gene lookup returns CDR1 LNHDA and CDR2 SQIVND (reference sequence). Trimming took 8 bases from V and 3 from J; bases not matched to a gene: 6.

The J gene is TRBJ2-6, the V gene TRBV27; tentative D call: TRBD1 (7 bases). CDR1 is MNHEY and CDR2 is SMNVEV in the germline V gene (reference sequence). The CDR3 has 17 amino acids. V gave up 5 bases and J gave up 2 bases, with 16 bases separating them. The CDR3 DNA is TGTGCCAGCAGTACCCGACAGGGAGGAACTGGGGCCAACGTCCTGACTTTC. Protein: CASSTRQGGTGANVLTF. The complete variable domain, with remaining parts taken from reference TRBV27 and TRBJ2-6, reads EAQVTQNPRYLITVTGKKLTVTCSQNMNHEYMSWYRQDPGLGLRQIYYSMNVEVTDKGDVPEGYKVSRKEKRNFPLILESPSPNQTSLYFCASSTRQGGTGANVLTFGAGSRLTVL.

This chain joins TRBV29-1 and TRBJ2-3; TRBD1 matches at 9 bases. The CDR3 is 15 residues long. Germline CDR1 reads SQVTM; CDR2 reads ANQGSEA. Trimming cost V 7 bases and J 4 bases; bases outside gene matches: 12. CDR3 nucleotides: TGCAGCGCAAGGACAGGGGCACTCCGCCCAGATACGCAGTATTTT. This encodes CSARTGALRPDTQYF.

This clonotype was counted a few times. The chain links TRBV7-2 to TRBJ2-7; tentatively, D is TRBD1 (5 bases). Per the germline V gene, CDR1 is SGHTA and CDR2 is FQGNSA. CDR3 length: 16 residues. Trimming removed 5 bases at V and 0 bases at J, with 17 bases between. The CDR3 loop is CASSDPVQGISYEQYF. CDR3 DNA sequence: TGTGCCAGCAGCGACCCAGTCCAGGGAATCTCCTACGAGCAGTACTTC. The entire variable domain, with the rest obtained from reference TRBV7-2 and TRBJ2-7, is as follows: GAGVSQSPSNKVTEKGKDVELRCDPISGHTALYWYRQSLGQGLEFLIYFQGNSAPDKSGLPSDRFSAERTGGSVSTLTIQRTQQEDSAVYLCASSDPVQGISYEQYFGPGTRLTVT.

This clonotype was counted a few times. The chain carries TRBV11-2 and TRBJ1-4, with 9 bases lining up with TRBD1. V was pared by 2 bases and J by 10 bases, with 5 bases of the junction left unmatched. This CDR3 spans 14 amino acids. The V gene's germline CDR1 is SGHAT and CDR2 FQNNGV. The CDR3 bases are TGTGCCAGCAGCTTAACGGGACAGGGTGGAAAACTGTTTTTT. The encoded protein is CASSLTGQGGKLFF.

The V and J genes are TRBV6-5 and TRBJ2-3; 12 nucleotides align to TRBD2. V was clipped by 6 bases and J by 5 bases; unmatched bases: 6. CDR1 is MNHEY, CDR2 SVGAGI, per germline. The CDR3 totals 15 residues. The CDR3 here is CASRLLAGGGDTQYF. The CDR3 DNA is TGTGCCAGCAGACTACTAGCGGGGGGCGGAGATACGCAGTATTTT.

There are a few counts of this clonotype. V and J are TRBV20-1 and TRBJ1-2; TRBD1 matches 7 bases. From germline, CDR1 is DFQATT and CDR2 SNEGSKA (reference sequence). This CDR3 has 12 amino acids. V shed 6 bases and J 5 bases; nucleotides not matched to a gene: 6. This chain's CDR3 is CSAPTGTYGYTF. The DNA of the CDR3 is TGCAGTGCCCCGACAGGGACGTATGGCTACACCTTC.

As DNA, the CDR3 is TGCAGTGCTAGTACACAGGGTACAACTAATGAAAAACTGTTTTTT. Translating it yields CSASTQGTTNEKLFF. This chain links TRBV20-1 with TRBJ1-4; tentative D call: TRBD1 (6 bases). The CDR3 runs to 15 residues. Germline CDR1 and CDR2: DFQATT and SNEGSKA (reference sequence). Trimming pared 3 bases from V and 0 bases from J, leaving 11 bases between.

J is TRBJ2-5 and V is TRBV29-1, with a tentative D call TRBD2 (7 bases). Trimming removed 2 bases from V and 1 base from J, with 17 bases in between. CDR3 size: 16 residues. CDR1 SQVTM and CDR2 ANQGSEA come from the germline V gene. The CDR3 region is CSVEQPRGALQETQYF. CDR3 DNA: TGCAGCGTTGAACAACCCCGGGGGGCCCTCCAAGAGACCCAGTACTTC.

Note on this clonotype: At one boundary the junction diverges from the germline segment, which might be a read error. CDR3 DNA: TGTGCCAGCAAAGGAGGACGACTGGGGAAGGGGAATGAGCGGTTCTTC. Amino acid sequence: CASKGGRLGKGNERFF. V and J are TRBV6-1 and TRBJ2-1, with D perhaps assigned TRBD1 or TRBD2 (5 bases each). The CDR3 is 16 residues long. Per germline, CDR1 MNHNS and CDR2 SASEGT.

This clonotype was seen a few times. This chain links TRBV15 with TRBJ2-2; D is ambiguous. The V gene's germline CDR1 is LNHNV and CDR2 YYDKDF (reference sequence). This CDR3 is 16 amino acids long. V shed 6 bases and J shed 0 bases, with 14 bases lying between them. The CDR3 bases are TGTGCCACCAGTAAGGACGGCGCCGCGAACACCGGGGAGCTGTTTTTT. Its translation: CATSKDGAANTGELFF.

The chain has TRBV6-5 and TRBJ2-5, with 8 nucleotides matching TRBD1. CDR3 size: 18 residues. The germline gives CDR1 MNHEY, CDR2 SVGAGI. The V and J ends lost 4 bases and 2 bases, in that order; junction bases with no gene match: 15. CDR3 bases: TGTGCCAGCAGTTTTCCCATGGACAGGGCGAGGAAGCAAGAGACCCAGTACTTC. Translation: CASSFPMDRARKQETQYF.

The chain uses TRBV2 and TRBJ2-5; D is uncertain. Near its end, the DNA agrees better with TRBJ2-7, so the J call may be wrong. The CDR3 is 12 amino acids. The germline V gene encodes CDR1 SNHLY and CDR2 FYNNEI. In DNA form, the CDR3 reads TGTGCCAGCTTTGACACCGCCTACGAGCAGTACTTC. It yields the protein CASFDTAYEQYF.

The V and J genes are TRBV4-1 and TRBJ2-1, with TRBD1 as a possible D gene (6 bases). The end of the DNA fits TRBJ2-5 better, so the J call may be wrong. The length of the CDR3 is 15 residues. Germline lookup yields CDR1 MGHRA and CDR2 YSYEKL. The CDR3 is CASSHGTGQGETQYF. The CDR3 bases are TGCGCCAGCAGCCATGGTACAGGGCAGGGCGAGACCCAGTACTTC.

V and J are TRBV6-5 and TRBJ1-6; D gene ambiguous. The CDR3 extends over 13 amino acids. Trimming removed 1 base at V and 7 bases at J, with 5 bases between. The germline gives CDR1 MNHEY, CDR2 SVGAGI. DNA for the CDR3: TGTGCCAGCAGTTACTATGACAATTCACCCCTCCACTTT. It encodes CASSYYDNSPLHF.

This chain joins TRBV9 and TRBJ2-2, with 7 bases fitting TRBD1. The V and J ends lost 3 bases and 4 bases, in that order; junction bases with no gene match: 6. The CDR3 runs 15 residues. Per germline, CDR1 SGDLS and CDR2 YYNGEE. This chain's CDR3 is CASSANRGFTGELFF. CDR3 nucleotides: TGTGCCAGCAGCGCCAACAGGGGTTTCACCGGGGAGCTGTTTTTT.

J is TRBJ2-4 and V is TRBV18, with a weak D call TRBD2 (6 bases). V lost 2 bases and J 0 bases, leaving 8 bases between the germline ends. Looked up from germline, CDR1 is KGHSH and CDR2 is LQKENI. The CDR3 totals 15 residues. The CDR3: CASSPSGVAKNIQYF. As DNA, the CDR3 is TGTGCCAGCTCACCATCGGGAGTAGCCAAAAACATTCAGTACTTC.

The gene calls are TRBV4-1 and TRBJ2-7, with 14 bases fitting TRBD2. Germline assignment: CDR1 MGHRA and CDR2 YSYEKL. With 0 bases clipped from V and 4 bases from J, the junction kept 5 bases outside the gene matches. The CDR3 runs 17 residues. The CDR3 DNA follows: TGCGCCAGCAGCCAAGACAGGACTAGCGGGAGGTGGTACGAGCAGTACTTC. The encoded protein is CASSQDRTSGRWYEQYF.

A few counts support this clonotype. The rearrangement links TRBV5-1 to TRBJ1-1; 8 bases are a match to TRBD1. From germline, CDR1 is SGHRS and CDR2 YFSETQ. V shed 6 bases and J 4 bases; nucleotides not matched to a gene: 11. The CDR3 loop spans 15 amino acids. DNA for the CDR3: TGCGCCAGCAACGAAATGGACAGGGCCGGCACTGAAGCTTTCTTT. Protein product: CASNEMDRAGTEAFF.

V and J are TRBV29-1 and TRBJ1-1; a weak D match, TRBD1 (5 bases). The CDR3 covers 12 residues. The V gene's germline CDR1 is SQVTM and CDR2 ANQGSEA. V was clipped by 6 bases and J by 0 bases, with 8 bases between them. The CDR3 loop is CSVRVLNTEAFF. For the CDR3, the DNA is TGCAGCGTCAGGGTACTGAACACTGAAGCTTTCTTT.

This chain links TRBV29-1 with TRBJ1-4; no definite D call. The ends were cut back, 5 bases at V and 8 bases at J, with 15 bases in the middle. Germline V gene data show CDR1 as SQVTM and CDR2 as ANQGSEA. The CDR3 sequence is 13 residues long. CDR3 in DNA: TGCAGCGTTTCTAGATCCTTGGGGGAAAAACTGTTTTTT. It translates to CSVSRSLGEKLFF. Full variable domain (missing parts from reference TRBV29-1 and TRBJ1-4): SAVISQKPSRDICQRGTSLTIQCQVDSQVTMMFWYRQQPGQSLTLIATANQGSEATYESGFVIDKFPISRPNLTFSTLTVSNMSPEDSSIYLCSVSRSLGEKLFFGSGTQLSVL.

The chain has TRBV13 and TRBJ2-2; D remains ambiguous. This CDR3 comprises 16 residues. Trimming took off 4 bases at V and 4 bases at J, with 16 bases between the two ends. From germline, CDR1 is PRHDT and CDR2 FYEKMQ (reference sequence). CDR3 loop: CASSSLGSRSTGELFF. Here the CDR3 DNA reads TGTGCCAGCAGCTCTCTTGGAAGTCGTAGCACCGGGGAGCTGTTTTTT.

This clonotype was counted between two and nine times. The rearrangement links TRBV9 to TRBJ2-5; TRBD1 might be the D (5 bases). In germline, CDR1 is SGDLS, CDR2 YYNGEE. Trimming took 0 bases from V and 4 from J, leaving 13 bases between them. The length of the CDR3 is 15 residues. The DNA for the CDR3 is TGTGCCAGCAGCGTAGCCCAGGGCTTTGGAGAGACCCAGTACTTC. Translation gives CASSVAQGFGETQYF. Using reference TRBV9 and TRBJ2-5 for the parts outside the CDR3, the full variable domain is DSGVTQTPKHLITATGQRVTLRCSPRSGDLSVYWYQQSLDQGLQFLIQYYNGEERAKGNILERFSAQQFPDLHSELNLSSLELGDSALYFCASSVAQGFGETQYFGPGTRLLVL.